Detailed here is one T cell receptor beta chain. Its antigen remains unknown. The source of the sample is a study of vaccination effects on CD4 cells after COVID-19. Under the ViraFEST assay, PBMC were stimulated with viral peptide pools so that antigen-specific CD4+ T cells expanded. Sequencing was performed afterwards. It was after approximately 11 days of culture that CD4+ T cells were isolated. SARS-CoV-2 infection was confirmed by PCR in the person between March and December 2020. Between the trimmed V and J ends, which lost 6 bases and 3 bases, there was a span of 16 bases. This CDR3 has 15 residues. Germline loops: CDR1 SGHTA, CDR2 FQGNSA. Profiled with immunoSEQ multiplex PCR; TCRdb holds only in-frame clones, not every one. The repertoire holds roughly 17,000 clones, with roughly 74% as singletons.

The source of this sequence is a human donor who had a prior SARS-CoV-2 infection. This sequence joins TRBV7-2 and TRBJ2-3; D may be TRBD2 (5 bases). Sequences were derived from CD4+ T cells from PBMCs cultured with SARS-CoV-2 spike peptides, sampled before COVID-19 vaccination. The CDR3 DNA reads as TGTGCCAGCAGGCTCGGGATAGCCGGGACAGATACGCAGTATTTT. It is translated as CASRLGIAGTDTQYF.